The clone carrying this T cell receptor (beta chain) was counted ten times or more. Its antigen is unknown. This specimen belongs to a study of T cells in Graves' hyperthyroidism and ophthalmopathy. RNA transcripts provided the source from which TCR beta CDR3 regions were amplified. First-round RT-PCR with HTBI primers amplified the TCR CDR3 region. TCRdb reprocessed the multiplex PCR reads with MiXCR, giving one entry per CDR3 protein. The sample has about 620,000 distinct CDR3 sequences, roughly 17% seen once. Patients were aged 18 to 65, had disease duration under 2 months, and had newly diagnosed hyperthyroidism. Patients with uncontrolled infections, other autoimmune diseases, pregnancy or lactation were excluded. On the basis of clinical symptoms, serum thyroxine and TRAb, thyroid ultrasound and orbital computed tomography, diagnoses were made. Findings and limits, study-wide: Ophthalmopathy prediction by the model preceded onset by a median about 6 months.

The specimen was blood. This sequence was found in a woman between 25 and 40 years old with Graves' hyperthyroidism.

The CDR3 reads CASSQALTGAASYGYTF. DNA of the CDR3: TGTGCCAGCAGCCAAGCCCTTACAGGGGCCGCTTCCTATGGCTACACCTTC. The genes are TRBV3-1 and TRBJ1-2; 7 bases are shared with TRBD1. The V gene's germline CDR1 is LGHDT and CDR2 YNNKEL (reference sequence). The length of the CDR3 is 17 residues. J lost 4 bases, V lost 1 base, and 12 bases had no gene match.